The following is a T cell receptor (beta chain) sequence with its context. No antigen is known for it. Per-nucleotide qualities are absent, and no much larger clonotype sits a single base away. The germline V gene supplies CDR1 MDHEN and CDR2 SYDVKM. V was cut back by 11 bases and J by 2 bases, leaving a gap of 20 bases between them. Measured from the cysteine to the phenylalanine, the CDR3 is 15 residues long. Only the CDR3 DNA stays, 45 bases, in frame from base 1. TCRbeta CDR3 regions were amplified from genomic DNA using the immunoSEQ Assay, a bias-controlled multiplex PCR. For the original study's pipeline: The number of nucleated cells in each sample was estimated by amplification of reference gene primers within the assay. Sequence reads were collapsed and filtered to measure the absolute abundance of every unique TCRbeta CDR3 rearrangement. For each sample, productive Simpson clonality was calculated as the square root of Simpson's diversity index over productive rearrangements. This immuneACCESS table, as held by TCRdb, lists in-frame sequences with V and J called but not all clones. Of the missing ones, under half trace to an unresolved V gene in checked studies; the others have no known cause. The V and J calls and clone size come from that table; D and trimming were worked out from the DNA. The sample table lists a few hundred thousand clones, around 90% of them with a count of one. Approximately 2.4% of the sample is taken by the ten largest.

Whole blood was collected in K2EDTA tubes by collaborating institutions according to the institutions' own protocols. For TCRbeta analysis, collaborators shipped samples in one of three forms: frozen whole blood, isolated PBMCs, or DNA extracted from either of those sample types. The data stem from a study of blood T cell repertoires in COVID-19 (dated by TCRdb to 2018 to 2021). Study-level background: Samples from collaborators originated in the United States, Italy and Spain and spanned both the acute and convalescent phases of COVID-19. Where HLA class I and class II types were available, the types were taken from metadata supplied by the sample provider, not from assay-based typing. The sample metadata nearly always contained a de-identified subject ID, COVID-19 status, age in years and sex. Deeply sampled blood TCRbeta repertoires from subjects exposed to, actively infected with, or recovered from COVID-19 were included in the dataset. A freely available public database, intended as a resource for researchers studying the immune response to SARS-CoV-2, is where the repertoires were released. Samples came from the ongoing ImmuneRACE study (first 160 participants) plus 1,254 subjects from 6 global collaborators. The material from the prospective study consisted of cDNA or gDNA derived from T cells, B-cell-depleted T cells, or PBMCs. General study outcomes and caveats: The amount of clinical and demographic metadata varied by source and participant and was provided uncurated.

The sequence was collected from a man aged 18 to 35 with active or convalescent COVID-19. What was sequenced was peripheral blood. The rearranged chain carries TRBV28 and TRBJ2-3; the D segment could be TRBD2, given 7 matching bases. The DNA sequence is TGTGCCGCAACGGGGGGCAGTTCAATCACAGATACGCAGTATTTT. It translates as CAATGGSSITDTQYF.